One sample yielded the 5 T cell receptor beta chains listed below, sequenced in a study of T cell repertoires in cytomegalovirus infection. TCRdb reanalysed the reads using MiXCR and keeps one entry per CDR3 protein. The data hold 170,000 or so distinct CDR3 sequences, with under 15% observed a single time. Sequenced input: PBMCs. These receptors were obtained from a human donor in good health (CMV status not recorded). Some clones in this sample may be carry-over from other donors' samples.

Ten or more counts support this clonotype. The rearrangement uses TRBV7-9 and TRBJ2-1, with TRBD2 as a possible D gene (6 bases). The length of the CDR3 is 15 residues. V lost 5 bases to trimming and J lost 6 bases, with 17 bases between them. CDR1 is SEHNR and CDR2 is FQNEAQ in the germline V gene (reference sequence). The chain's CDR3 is CASSPAGRGPNEQFF. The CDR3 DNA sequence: TGTGCCAGCAGCCCGGCTGGGCGGGGCCCCAATGAGCAGTTCTTC. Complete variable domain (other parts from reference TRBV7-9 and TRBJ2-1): DTGVSQNPRHKITKRGQNVTFRCDPISEHNRLYWYRQTLGQGPEFLTYFQNEAQLEKSRLLSDRFSAERPKGSFSTLEIQRTEQGDSAMYLCASSPAGRGPNEQFFGPGTRLTVL.

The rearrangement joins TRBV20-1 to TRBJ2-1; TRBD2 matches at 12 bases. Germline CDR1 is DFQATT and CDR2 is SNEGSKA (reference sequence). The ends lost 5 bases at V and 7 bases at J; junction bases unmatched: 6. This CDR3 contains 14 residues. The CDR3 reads CSAYGLAGWNEQFF. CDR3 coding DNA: TGCAGTGCTTACGGACTAGCGGGATGGAATGAGCAGTTCTTC.

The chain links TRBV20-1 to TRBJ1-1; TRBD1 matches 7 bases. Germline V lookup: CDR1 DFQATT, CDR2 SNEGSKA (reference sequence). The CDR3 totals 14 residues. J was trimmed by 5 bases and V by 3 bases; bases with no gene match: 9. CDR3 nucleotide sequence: TGCAGTGCTAGGGACTACAGGGGCTGGACTGAAGCTTTCTTT. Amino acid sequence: CSARDYRGWTEAFF.

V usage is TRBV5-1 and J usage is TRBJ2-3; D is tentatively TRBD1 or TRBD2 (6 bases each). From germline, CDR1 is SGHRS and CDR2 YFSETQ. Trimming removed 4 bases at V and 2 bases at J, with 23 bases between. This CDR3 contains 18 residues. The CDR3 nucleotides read TGCGCCAGCAGCCCCCGTATGGGGGGCCGTACCTACACAGATACGCAGTATTTT. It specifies CASSPRMGGRTYTDTQYF.

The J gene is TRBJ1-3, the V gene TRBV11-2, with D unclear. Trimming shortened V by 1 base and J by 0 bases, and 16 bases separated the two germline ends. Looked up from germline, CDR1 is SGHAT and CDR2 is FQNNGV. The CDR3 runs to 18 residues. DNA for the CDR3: TGTGCCAGCAGCTTAGTTTTTCGGTCAGCAAACTCTGGAAACACCATATATTTT. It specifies CASSLVFRSANSGNTIYF.